A single sample gave rise to the 30 T cell receptor beta chains below, sequenced in a study of CD8 T cells in ankylosing spondylitis. Via MiXCR, TCRdb re-called the 5' RACE reads, giving one row per CDR3 protein. Of about 160,000 distinct CDR3 sequences in the sample, approximately 9% were seen once. Sequencing used blood, either unsorted or a sorted T cell fraction (not recorded which). The receptors come from a female donor with ankylosing spondylitis or in good health (not recorded which).

The V call is TRBV6-2 or TRBV6-3, the J call TRBJ2-1; 13 bases map to TRBD2. Trimming at V came to 4 bases and at J to 5 bases, leaving 8 bases not matched to a gene. Germline CDR1 MNHEY, CDR2 SVGEGT. The CDR3 is 17 residues long. CDR3 nucleotides: TGTGCCAGCAGTTCCGCGTCGACTAGCGGGAGGAACAATGAGCAGTTCTTC. Protein sequence: CASSSASTSGRNNEQFF.

This clonotype was observed many times. V and J are TRBV12-3 or TRBV12-4 and TRBJ2-2; D remains ambiguous. Deletions cut 6 bases from V and 5 bases from J, with 13 bases between. The CDR3 is made up of 14 amino acids. This chain's CDR3 is CASSSPTSTGELFF. The CDR3 DNA reads TGTGCCAGCAGCTCCCCGACCTCTACCGGGGAGCTGTTTTTT.

This clonotype has ten or more counts. A read error may account for a junction end that differs from germline. This sequence joins TRBV6-5 and TRBJ2-7; possibly TRBD2 for D (5 bases). This CDR3 has 13 residues. Germline V CDR1 and CDR2: MNHEY, SVGAGI. CDR3 DNA: TGTGCCAGCAGTGACTCAGCGGCCTACGAGCAGTACTTC. It yields the protein CASSDSAAYEQYF.

This clonotype occurred a few times. This chain connects TRBV19 to TRBJ2-2; 10 bases fit TRBD1. CDR3 size: 15 residues. The V gene's germline CDR1 is LNHDA and CDR2 SQIVND (reference sequence). The ends lost 7 bases at V and 7 bases at J; junction bases unmatched: 9. CDR3 bases: TGTGCCAGTATACCCCGGGACAGGGGCGGCGGGGAGCTGTTTTTT. As protein: CASIPRDRGGGELFF.

This clonotype has a handful of counts. The V gene is TRBV6-1, the J gene TRBJ1-1; D may be TRBD1 (5 bases). Germline lookup yields CDR1 MNHNS and CDR2 SASEGT. V was shortened by 6 bases and J by 3 bases, with 17 bases between the two germline ends. This CDR3 has 15 residues. The CDR3 here is CASREGRMGDTEAFF. For the CDR3, the DNA is TGTGCCAGCAGAGAGGGACGAATGGGGGACACTGAAGCTTTCTTT.

This clonotype was seen repeatedly, ten times or more. The genes are TRBV5-5 and TRBJ2-7; TRBD2 matches 9 bases. Per germline, CDR1 SGHKS and CDR2 YYEKEE (reference sequence). This CDR3 comprises 16 residues. With 2 bases clipped from V and 3 bases from J, the junction kept 9 bases outside the gene matches. DNA for the CDR3: TGTGCCAGCAGCTTATTTAGCGGGAGATTTGGCTACGAGCAGTACTTC. Protein sequence: CASSLFSGRFGYEQYF.

This clonotype showed up many times. This chain uses TRBV12-3 or TRBV12-4 with TRBJ2-3; 8 nucleotides line up with TRBD2. With V trimmed by 3 bases and J by 4 bases, 0 bases remained unmatched. CDR3 length: 13 residues. This CDR3 is CASSLREADTQYF. In DNA form, the CDR3 reads TGTGCCAGCAGTTTGCGGGAGGCAGATACGCAGTATTTT.

In its sample, this clonotype was seen a few times. The chain recombines TRBV30 with TRBJ2-1; TRBD1 agrees at 8 bases. The CDR3 length is 16 residues. Germline loops: CDR1 GTSNPN, CDR2 SVGIG (reference sequence). The V segment lost 1 base and the J segment 4 bases; nucleotides outside the gene matches: 9. The chain's CDR3 is CAWSGEDRAAYNEQFF. The CDR3, as DNA: TGTGCCTGGAGTGGCGAGGACAGGGCGGCGTACAATGAGCAGTTCTTC.

The sample holds many counts of this clonotype. The chain carries TRBV4-3 and TRBJ2-2; 9 bases map to TRBD2. The CDR3 consists of 16 residues. Per the germline V gene, CDR1 is LGHNA and CDR2 is YSLEER. Trimming at V came to 3 bases and at J to 4 bases, leaving 6 bases not matched to a gene. The CDR3 DNA is TGCGCCAGCAGCCAGGGACTAGCATCGATCACCGGGGAGCTGTTTTTT. Amino acid sequence: CASSQGLASITGELFF.

This clonotype appeared many times. J is TRBJ2-3 and V is TRBV24-1, with D unresolved. Trimming took 4 bases from V and 5 from J, leaving 9 bases between them. Germline assignment: CDR1 KGHDR and CDR2 SFDVKD. The CDR3 covers 13 residues. CDR3 DNA sequence: TGTGCCACCAGTGACGGAATGGGAGATACGCAGTATTTT. It translates to CATSDGMGDTQYF.

The chain couples TRBV12-3 or TRBV12-4 to TRBJ2-2; 7 bases line up with TRBD2. This CDR3 is built from 19 residues. The CDR3 spells CTFRGGKLATTADTGELFF. The CDR3 region has the DNA TGTACCTTCCGTGGGGGGAAACTAGCGACGACCGCGGACACCGGGGAGCTGTTTTTT.

This clonotype was picked up many times. The chain links TRBV12-3 or TRBV12-4 to TRBJ1-1; D possibly corresponds to TRBD1 (5 bases). The CDR3 is made up of 16 amino acids. Trimming removed 6 bases from V and 2 bases from J, with 19 bases in between. CDR3 DNA: TGTGCCAGCAGCCTGGGACCTCGGGAGAGTAACACTGAAGCTTTCTTT. The encoded protein is CASSLGPRESNTEAFF.

This clonotype was detected many times. This chain joins TRBV20-1 and TRBJ2-2; D is undetermined. Trimming cost V 3 bases and J 3 bases, with 11 bases left between them. CDR3 length equals 14 residues. Germline V gene sequence: CDR1 DFQATT, CDR2 SNEGSKA (reference sequence). CDR3 nucleotide sequence: TGCAGTGCTAGGGACCACCTACACACCGGGGAGCTGTTTTTT. Its protein product is CSARDHLHTGELFF.

As to this clonotype: Compared with germline, one end of the junction differs, possibly owing to a read error. The chain links TRBV29-1 to TRBJ2-7; 9 positions match TRBD2. Germline assignment: CDR1 SQVTM and CDR2 ANQGSEA. The CDR3 runs to 15 residues. CDR3 in DNA: TGCAGCGTCGAAGGACTAGCGAGAGTAACCTACGAGCAGTACTTC. Residues: CSVEGLARVTYEQYF.

Only a few counts were recorded for this clonotype. The rearrangement joins TRBV9 to TRBJ2-4; D not certain. The CDR3 runs 14 residues. CDR1 and CDR2 (germline): SGDLS, YYNGEE. V dropped 3 bases and J dropped 0 bases, with 7 bases sitting between them. CDR3 residues: CASSESLAKNIQYF. CDR3 DNA sequence: TGTGCCAGCAGCGAGAGCCTAGCCAAAAACATTCAGTACTTC.

The chain carries TRBV6-1 and TRBJ2-1, with TRBD1 matching over 8 bases. V lost 5 bases, J lost 5 bases, and 5 bases stayed unmatched. The CDR3 is 14 amino acids. The germline CDR1 and CDR2 sequences are MNHNS and SASEGT. CDR3 sequence reads: CASSRDRRDNEQFF. The CDR3 DNA is TGTGCCAGCAGTAGGGACAGGAGAGACAATGAGCAGTTCTTC.

Ten or more counts support this clonotype. The chain is built from TRBV7-9 and TRBJ2-1, with 8 positions matching TRBD2. This CDR3 is 14 amino acids long. CDR1 and CDR2 (germline): SEHNR, FQNEAQ (reference sequence). The trim removed 3 bases at V and 6 bases at J, leaving 4 bases unmatched. This CDR3 is CASSFSGMRNEQFF. The CDR3 nucleotides are TGTGCCAGCAGCTTTAGCGGGATGCGCAATGAGCAGTTCTTC.

This clonotype was found many times. This chain joins TRBV29-1 and TRBJ2-7, with a weak D call TRBD2 (7 bases). CDR3 length: 12 residues. V lost 6 bases and J lost 6, with 15 bases in between. Germline CDR1 SQVTM, CDR2 ANQGSEA. CDR3 DNA: TGCAGCGTCGGAAAGGGGGGGCTCGAGCAGTACTTC. Protein sequence: CSVGKGGLEQYF.

This clonotype has a handful of counts. This chain uses TRBV19 with TRBJ2-7; TRBD2 agrees at 7 bases. CDR1 is LNHDA, CDR2 SQIVND, per germline (reference sequence). The CDR3 totals 13 residues. Trimming at V came to 5 bases and at J to 4 bases, leaving 5 bases not matched to a gene. The CDR3 region is CASSYGGGYEQYF. CDR3 nucleotides: TGTGCCAGTAGTTACGGCGGGGGATACGAGCAGTACTTC.

The gene calls are TRBV28 and TRBJ2-7; a possible D gene is TRBD2 (5 bases). Looked up from germline, CDR1 is MDHEN and CDR2 is SYDVKM. Trimming took off 3 bases at V and 6 bases at J, with 12 bases between the two ends. CDR3 length: 13 residues. The CDR3 DNA sequence: TGTGCCAGCAGTTTGGACCGAGGAGGCGAGCAGTACTTC. Amino acids: CASSLDRGGEQYF.

The V and J genes are TRBV9 and TRBJ2-1; TRBD2 agrees at 7 bases. The V gene's germline CDR1 is SGDLS and CDR2 YYNGEE. The CDR3 spans 15 residues. The V and J ends lost 0 bases and 8 bases, in that order; junction bases with no gene match: 8. In nucleotides, the CDR3 is TGTGCCAGCAGCGTAGAAGGGCGGGAGTTTCATGAGCAGTTCTTC. Protein sequence: CASSVEGREFHEQFF.

The chain employs TRBV6-5 and TRBJ2-5; tentatively, D is TRBD2 (5 bases). Germline V gives CDR1 MNHEY, CDR2 SVGAGI. The V gene lost 0 bases and the J gene lost 4 bases, with 15 bases spanning the gap. The CDR3 is made up of 16 amino acids. The CDR3 protein is CASSYSPWGVGETQYF. CDR3 coding DNA: TGTGCCAGCAGTTACTCCCCGTGGGGAGTTGGAGAGACCCAGTACTTC.

In this sample, this clonotype turned up a few times. Compared with germline, one end of the junction differs, possibly owing to a read error. The gene calls are TRBV20-1 and TRBJ1-3; tentative D call: TRBD1 (6 bases). This CDR3 region has 16 residues. Germline assignment: CDR1 DFQATT and CDR2 SNEGSKA (reference sequence). CDR3 DNA sequence: TGCAGTGCGAGAGGTTACCGGGACAACTCTGGAAACACCATATATTTT. Its translation: CSARGYRDNSGNTIYF.

There are many counts of this clonotype. The rearrangement links TRBV4-2 to TRBJ1-5; TRBD1 aligns across 7 bases. Looked up from germline, CDR1 is LGHNA and CDR2 is YNFKEQ. The CDR3 runs to 16 residues. The junction had 5 bases not matched to a gene; V was cut back by 2 bases and J by 1 base. The CDR3 is CASSQSQTGSNQPQHF. The CDR3 bases are TGTGCCAGCAGCCAATCCCAGACAGGGAGCAATCAGCCCCAGCATTTT.

This clonotype was found many times. The chain combines TRBV14 with TRBJ2-7; 8 bases agree with TRBD1. The junction had 8 bases not matched to a gene; V was cut back by 4 bases and J by 3 bases. The CDR3 spans 15 residues. The germline V gene encodes CDR1 SGHDN and CDR2 FVKESK. CDR3 loop: CASSRLDRDIYEQYF. For the CDR3, the DNA is TGTGCCAGCAGCCGCCTGGACAGGGATATCTACGAGCAGTACTTC.

The table lists this clonotype with a few counts. The chain combines TRBV10-3 with TRBJ1-2; D is uncertain. CDR3 size: 16 residues. V was pared by 0 bases and J by 4 bases, with 15 bases between. Germline lookup yields CDR1 ENHRY and CDR2 SYGVKD. The CDR3 DNA is TGTGCCATCAGTGAGTCGAAGGGCGCGGCCATCTATGGCTACACCTTC. This gives the protein CAISESKGAAIYGYTF.

The rearrangement joins TRBV9 to TRBJ2-1; TRBD2 aligns across 9 bases. Germline lookup yields CDR1 SGDLS and CDR2 YYNGEE. The J segment lost 6 bases and the V segment lost 3 bases, leaving 4 bases of the junction unmatched. The CDR3 spans 14 residues. The CDR3 reads CASSALAGTNEQFF. The CDR3, as DNA: TGTGCCAGCAGCGCTCTAGCGGGGACCAATGAGCAGTTCTTC. Based on the CDR3 plus reference TRBV9 and TRBJ2-1, the full variable domain is DSGVTQTPKHLITATGQRVTLRCSPRSGDLSVYWYQQSLDQGLQFLIQYYNGEERAKGNILERFSAQQFPDLHSELNLSSLELGDSALYFCASSALAGTNEQFFGPGTRLTVL.

The J gene is TRBJ2-7, the V gene TRBV6-2 or TRBV6-3; D gene uncertain. Looked up from germline, CDR1 is MNHEY and CDR2 is SVGEGT. The CDR3 runs 11 residues. Trimming took off 5 bases at V and 6 bases at J, with 8 bases between the two ends. CDR3 nucleotides: TGTGCCAGCAGTGCCTATGGCGAGCAGTACTTC. This translates into CASSAYGEQYF.

This clonotype was detected many times. The rearrangement joins TRBV12-3 or TRBV12-4 to TRBJ1-5; unclear D gene. The CDR3 spans 14 residues. Between the trimmed V and J ends, which lost 3 bases and 2 bases, there was a span of 8 bases. In nucleotides, the CDR3 is TGTGCCAGCAGTTTCTCCGGGGGCAATCAGCCCCAGCATTTT. Protein sequence: CASSFSGGNQPQHF.

V and J are TRBV4-3 and TRBJ2-7; 11 nucleotides agree with TRBD2. V dropped 0 bases and J dropped 1; count of bases not matched to a gene: 8. Germline CDR1 LGHNA, CDR2 YSLEER. The CDR3 spans 18 residues. The CDR3 region is CASSQERLAGGLSYEQYF. The CDR3 DNA sequence: TGCGCCAGCAGCCAAGAACGGCTAGCGGGAGGCTTATCCTACGAGCAGTACTTC.